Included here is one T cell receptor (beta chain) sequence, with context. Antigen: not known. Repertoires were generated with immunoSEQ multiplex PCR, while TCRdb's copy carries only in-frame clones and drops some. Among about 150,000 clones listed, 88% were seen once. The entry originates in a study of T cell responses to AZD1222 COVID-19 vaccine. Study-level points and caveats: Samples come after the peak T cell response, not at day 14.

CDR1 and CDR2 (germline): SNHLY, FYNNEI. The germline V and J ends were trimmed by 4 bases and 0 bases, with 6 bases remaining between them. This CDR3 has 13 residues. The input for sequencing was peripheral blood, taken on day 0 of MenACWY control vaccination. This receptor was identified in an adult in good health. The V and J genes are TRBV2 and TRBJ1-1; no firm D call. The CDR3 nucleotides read TGTGCCAGCAGTGTCGACCTGAACACTGAAGCTTTCTTT. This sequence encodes CASSVDLNTEAFF.